These 15 T cell receptor beta chains originate from one sample sequenced in a study of blood T cell repertoires in COVID-19 (dated by TCRdb to about 2020). Library preparation used the immunoSEQ multiplex PCR assay. TCRdb provides this immuneACCESS table in a form limited to in-frame rearrangements. Some clones are lacking; in checked studies, under half of them reflect an unresolved V gene, and why the rest are absent is not known. Within this sample are about 180,000 clones, with over 65% of them counted one time only. The ten most abundant clones make up roughly 18% of the sample. Sample: peripheral blood. Receptor source: a person aged 70 to 79 with COVID-19, enrolled during active disease.

This clone was detected only once. This chain joins TRBV2 and TRBJ1-1, with D unresolved. Trimming stripped 3 bases from V and 1 base from J, with 3 bases between. CDR3 length: 12 amino acids. The germline CDR1 and CDR2 sequences are SNHLY and FYNNEI. The CDR3, as DNA: TGTGCCAGCAGTGACAGGAACACTGAAGCTTTCTTT. As protein: CASSDRNTEAFF.

This clone turned up a few times. V is TRBV5-1 and J is TRBJ2-1; maybe TRBD1 (6 bases). V was pared by 6 bases and J by 5 bases, with 15 bases between. Germline CDR1 SGHRS, CDR2 YFSETQ. This CDR3 is 14 amino acids long. CDR3 amino acids: CASTTTGTHNEQFF. CDR3 nucleotide sequence: TGCGCCAGCACCACGACAGGTACACACAATGAGCAGTTCTTC.

The J gene is TRBJ2-7, the V gene TRBV6-2 or TRBV6-3; D not certain. Trimming shortened V by 6 bases and J by 7 bases, and 13 bases separated the two germline ends. The CDR3 runs 12 residues. CDR1 is MNHEY, CDR2 SVGEGT, per germline. Here the CDR3 reads CASSYPVGEQYF. The CDR3 nucleotides are TGTGCCAGCAGCTATCCGGTCGGTGAGCAGTACTTC.

J is TRBJ1-2 and V is TRBV11-2; tentative D call: TRBD1 (6 bases). V was trimmed by 5 bases and J by 4 bases, leaving 14 bases between them. The CDR3 covers 14 residues. Germline V CDR1 and CDR2: SGHAT, FQNNGV. The CDR3 nucleotides are TGTGCCAGCAGCGATACAGGGTTCGGCTATGGCTACACCTTC. It is translated as CASSDTGFGYGYTF.

The gene calls are TRBV6-4 and TRBJ2-2; TRBD2 matches at 7 bases. The CDR3 has 14 amino acids. V lost 4 bases, J lost 5 bases, and 4 bases stayed unmatched. Germline lookup yields CDR1 MRHNA and CDR2 SNTAGT. CDR3 in DNA: TGTGCCAGCAGTGCCCTCGGGGGGACCGGGGAGCTGTTTTTT. Translation gives CASSALGGTGELFF.

This clone was detected a few times. The chain uses TRBV19 and TRBJ1-6, with 10 positions matching TRBD1. The CDR3 runs to 15 residues. The ends lost 7 bases at V and 14 bases at J; junction bases unmatched: 14. CDR1 LNHDA and CDR2 SQIVND come from the germline V gene (reference sequence). For the CDR3, the DNA is TGTGCCAGTACGAGCTTAGGGACAGGGGCAACAACCCTCCACTTT. It yields the protein CASTSLGTGATTLHF.

This clone was recorded only once. The V gene is TRBV7-3, the J gene TRBJ2-7, with TRBD1 matching 8 bases. CDR1 SGHTA and CDR2 FQGTGA come from the germline V gene. The CDR3 extends over 14 amino acids. V gave up 5 bases and J gave up 6 bases; unmatched junction bases: 9. In nucleotides, the CDR3 is TGTGCCAGCAGCCCCGGGACAGGTCCTGCCGAGCAGTACTTC. Amino acid sequence: CASSPGTGPAEQYF.

In its sample, this clone was seen once. CDR3 DNA: TGTGCCAGCAGCTTAATAGGGACAGGGGGAACCGGGGCCAACGTCCTGACTTTC. Translating it yields CASSLIGTGGTGANVLTF. The rearrangement joins TRBV9 to TRBJ2-6; the match to TRBD1 covers 11 bases. Germline loops: CDR1 SGDLS, CDR2 YYNGEE. The CDR3 loop spans 18 amino acids. Trimming cost V 4 bases and J 4 bases; bases outside gene matches: 10.

This clone was recorded a few times. This chain joins TRBV6-1 and TRBJ2-7; possible D gene TRBD1, 6 bases. This CDR3 spans 16 amino acids. CDR1 is MNHNS and CDR2 is SASEGT in the germline V gene. Trimming shortened V by 3 bases and J by 0 bases, and 15 bases separated the two germline ends. For the CDR3, the DNA is TGTGCCAGCAGTGACCAGACAGGCACCCACTCCTACGAGCAGTACTTC. Its protein product is CASSDQTGTHSYEQYF.

For the CDR3, the DNA is TGTGCCAGCAGCGTAGGGACTGGAATCTATGGCTACACCTTC. Its protein product is CASSVGTGIYGYTF. The J gene is TRBJ1-2, the V gene TRBV9; no definite D call. The CDR3 totals 14 residues. Between the trimmed V and J ends, which lost 0 bases and 4 bases, there was a span of 10 bases. Germline V gives CDR1 SGDLS, CDR2 YYNGEE. Full variable domain (outside the CDR3, taken from reference TRBV9 and TRBJ1-2): DSGVTQTPKHLITATGQRVTLRCSPRSGDLSVYWYQQSLDQGLQFLIQYYNGEERAKGNILERFSAQQFPDLHSELNLSSLELGDSALYFCASSVGTGIYGYTFGSGTRLTVV.

The chain links TRBV30 to TRBJ2-7; maybe TRBD2 (6 bases). The CDR3 totals 16 residues. With 8 bases removed from V and 6 bases from J, the gap between germline ends came to 29 bases. CDR1 is GTSNPN and CDR2 is SVGIG in the germline V gene (reference sequence). CDR3 loop: CAALTLLASRGSEQYF. The DNA for the CDR3 is TGTGCCGCCCTAACGTTACTAGCCTCTAGGGGTAGCGAGCAGTACTTC.

The chain uses TRBV6-2 or TRBV6-3 and TRBJ2-3, with a possible D match to TRBD2 (7 bases). Germline CDR1 and CDR2: MNHEY and SVGEGT. This CDR3 has 13 amino acids. Trimming removed 5 bases at V and 10 bases at J, with 16 bases between. This chain's CDR3 is CASSLASGGSQYF. CDR3 nucleotides: TGTGCCAGCAGTCTTGCTTCGGGGGGCTCGCAGTATTTT.

The rearrangement links TRBV6-1 to TRBJ1-6, with 7 bases lining up with TRBD1. CDR3 length equals 20 residues. Germline-derived CDR1 and CDR2 are MNHNS and SASEGT. V lost 0 bases and J lost 0; bases outside the gene matches: 11. CDR3 in DNA: TGTGCCAGCAGTGAAGCGCTGGGACAGTTCCTGAGCTCCTATAATTCACCCCTCCACTTT. Amino acids: CASSEALGQFLSSYNSPLHF.

The V and J genes are TRBV5-5 and TRBJ1-6, with D perhaps matching TRBD1 (5 bases). CDR1 is SGHKS and CDR2 is YYEKEE in the germline V gene (reference sequence). V was clipped by 4 bases and J by 10 bases, with 18 bases between them. There are 15 residues in the CDR3. CDR3 in DNA: TGTGCCAGCAGCAATACAGGAGACAGACGCTCACCCCTCCACTTT. Translating gives CASSNTGDRRSPLHF.

The chain links TRBV4-1 to TRBJ2-4; TRBD2 matches 10 bases. Germline loops: CDR1 MGHRA, CDR2 YSYEKL. Unmatched junction bases numbered 18, after V lost 3 bases and J lost 10 bases. The CDR3 length is 18 residues. This CDR3 is CASSHIRLGLAGDGIQYF. CDR3 nucleotide sequence: TGCGCCAGCAGCCATATACGCTTGGGGCTAGCGGGAGATGGGATTCAGTACTTC.